The 8 T cell receptor beta chains reported below all come from one sample, sequenced in a study of T cell responses to AZD1222 COVID-19 vaccine. Libraries were prepared by immunoSEQ multiplex PCR; TCRdb keeps only in-frame clonotypes and omits some of them. The sample includes 40,000 to 65,000 clones, 70% to 85% seen only once; the top ten take over 20%. The sequencing here drew on peripheral blood, taken on day 0 of AZD1222 vaccination. These receptors were taken from an adult in good health.

The chain uses TRBV6-1 and TRBJ2-1, with D hard to call. This CDR3 region has 11 residues. The V end was cut by 2 bases, the J end by 7 bases, with 3 bases between. The germline CDR1 and CDR2 sequences are MNHNS and SASEGT. Here the CDR3 DNA reads TGTGCCAGCAGTGAATTAAATGAGCAGTTCTTC. It codes for CASSELNEQFF.

The genes are TRBV3-1 (or the pseudogene TRBV3-2) and TRBJ2-5, with D possibly matching TRBD1 (7 bases). This CDR3 region has 14 residues. V lost 4 bases and J 5 bases, leaving 14 bases between the germline ends. Germline V gene lookup returns CDR1 LGHDT and CDR2 YNNKEL (reference sequence). In nucleotides, the CDR3 is TGTGCCAGCAGCCCAGGGGGGTTCGAGGAGACCCAGTACTTC. Its translation is CASSPGGFEETQYF.

V gene TRBV4-1 combines with J gene TRBJ2-6; 9 nucleotides agree with TRBD1. CDR3 size: 18 residues. V was clipped by 0 bases and J by 3 bases; unmatched bases: 6. Germline V CDR1 and CDR2: MGHRA, YSYEKL. The CDR3 sequence: CASSQEANRGLGANVLTF. The DNA of the CDR3 is TGCGCCAGCAGCCAAGAGGCGAACAGGGGGCTTGGGGCCAACGTCCTGACTTTC.

The chain is built from TRBV10-3 and TRBJ2-5; 7 bases are shared with TRBD1. V gave up 6 bases and J gave up 1 base; unmatched junction bases: 5. In germline, CDR1 is ENHRY, CDR2 SYGVKD. This CDR3 has 14 amino acids. The CDR3 coding sequence is TGTGCCATCAGGGGGGACAGCGGCCAAGAGACCCAGTACTTC. Encoded protein: CAIRGDSGQETQYF.

This chain connects TRBV28 to TRBJ2-1; the D gene is possibly TRBD2 (6 bases). The CDR3 is 14 residues long. CDR1 MDHEN and CDR2 SYDVKM come from the germline V gene. V was shortened by 6 bases and J by 5 bases, with 14 bases between the two germline ends. The CDR3: CASRIRGNHNEQFF. The CDR3 nucleotides read TGTGCCAGCAGGATCCGGGGGAACCACAATGAGCAGTTCTTC. The entire variable domain, with the rest obtained from reference TRBV28 and TRBJ2-1, is as follows: DVKVTQSSRYLVKRTGEKVFLECVQDMDHENMFWYRQDPGLGLRLIYFSYDVKMKEKGDIPEGYSVSREKKERFSLILESASTNQTSMYLCASRIRGNHNEQFFGPGTRLTVL.

The V call is TRBV11-3, the J call TRBJ2-1; weak D call: TRBD1 (6 bases). The CDR3 consists of 15 residues. Germline V lookup: CDR1 SGHNT, CDR2 YENEEA. V dropped 5 bases and J dropped 0 bases, with 11 bases sitting between them. CDR3 in DNA: TGTGCCAGCAGCGCAACAGGGAGCTCCTACAATGAGCAGTTCTTC. Translation: CASSATGSSYNEQFF.

The V gene is TRBV7-9, the J gene TRBJ2-7, with TRBD1 matching 10 bases. After removal of 2 bases from V and 5 bases from J, the junction contained 3 bases not matched to a gene. Germline V gives CDR1 SEHNR, CDR2 FQNEAQ (reference sequence). The CDR3 is 14 residues long. The CDR3 is CASSLRDRGNEQYF. The CDR3 DNA reads as TGTGCCAGCAGCTTACGGGACAGGGGCAACGAGCAGTACTTC.

V is TRBV6-5 and J is TRBJ1-1; possible D gene TRBD1, 5 bases. This CDR3 comprises 15 residues. V dropped 8 bases and J dropped 3 bases, with 19 bases sitting between them. The V gene's germline CDR1 is MNHEY and CDR2 SVGAGI. The DNA of the CDR3 is TGTGCCAGCCGAGTTGACTGGGACGAGGACACTGAAGCTTTCTTT. Its protein product is CASRVDWDEDTEAFF.